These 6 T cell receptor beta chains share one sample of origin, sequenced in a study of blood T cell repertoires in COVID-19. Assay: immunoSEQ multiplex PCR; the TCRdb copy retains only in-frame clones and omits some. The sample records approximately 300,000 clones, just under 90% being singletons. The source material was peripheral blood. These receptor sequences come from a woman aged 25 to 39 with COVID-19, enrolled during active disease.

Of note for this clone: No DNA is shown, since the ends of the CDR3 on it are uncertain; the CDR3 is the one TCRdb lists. The chain's CDR3 is CASRFGQGSGYWFF. The rearrangement uses TRBV28 and TRBJ1-4; the D call in the table, TRBD1, was not verified against the DNA. CDR1 and CDR2 from the germline V gene are MDHEN and SYDVKM. From its first to its last residue, the CDR3 has 14 amino acids.

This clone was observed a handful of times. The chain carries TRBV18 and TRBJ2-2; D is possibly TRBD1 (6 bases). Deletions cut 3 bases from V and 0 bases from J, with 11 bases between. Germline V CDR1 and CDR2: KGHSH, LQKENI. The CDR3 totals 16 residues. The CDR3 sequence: CASSPGTQTNTGELFF. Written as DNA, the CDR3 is TGTGCCAGCTCACCGGGGACACAGACGAACACCGGGGAGCTGTTTTTT.

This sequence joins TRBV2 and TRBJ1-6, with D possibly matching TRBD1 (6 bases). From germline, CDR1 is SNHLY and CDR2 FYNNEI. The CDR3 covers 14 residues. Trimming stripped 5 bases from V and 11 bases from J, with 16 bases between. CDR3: CASSSRGSIPPLHF. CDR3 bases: TGTGCCAGCAGTTCCAGGGGAAGTATTCCACCCCTCCACTTT.

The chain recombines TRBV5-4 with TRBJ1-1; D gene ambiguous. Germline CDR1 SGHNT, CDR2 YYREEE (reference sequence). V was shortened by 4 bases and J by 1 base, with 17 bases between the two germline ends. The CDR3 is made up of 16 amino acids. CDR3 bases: TGTGCCAGCAGCGCCGGGTCCACGGAGGGGAACACTGAAGCTTTCTTT. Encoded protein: CASSAGSTEGNTEAFF.

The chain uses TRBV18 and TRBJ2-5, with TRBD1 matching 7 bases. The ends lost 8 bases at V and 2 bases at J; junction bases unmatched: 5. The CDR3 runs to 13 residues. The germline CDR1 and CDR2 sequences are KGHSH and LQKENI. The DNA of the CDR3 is TGTGCCAGCCGCACACAGGGGCAAGAGACCCAGTACTTC. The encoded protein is CASRTQGQETQYF. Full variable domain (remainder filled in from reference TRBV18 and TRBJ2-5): NAGVMQNPRHLVRRRGQEARLRCSPMKGHSHVYWYRQLPEEGLKFMVYLQKENIIDESGMPKERFSAEFPKEGPSILRIQQVVRGDSAAYFCASRTQGQETQYFGPGTRLLVL.

The CDR3 here is CASSTGQGGISGNTIYF. The CDR3 coding sequence is TGTGCCAGCAGCACCGGACAGGGAGGGATCTCTGGAAACACCATATATTTT. The chain carries TRBV7-8 and TRBJ1-3; 8 bases agree with TRBD1. CDR1 is SGHVS, CDR2 FQNEAQ, per germline. CDR3 length equals 17 residues. Unmatched junction bases numbered 9, after V lost 5 bases and J lost 0 bases.